The 14 T cell receptor beta chains given below trace back to one sample, sequenced in a study of cytomegalovirus exposure and HLA in healthy donors. The method was immunoSEQ multiplex PCR; TCRdb's version includes in-frame clones alone and lacks a portion of them. The data show approximately 200,000 clones, approximately 88% seen once. Material for sequencing was PBMCs. The receptors shown here come from a man aged 18 to 30 in good health and CMV-seropositive.

This sequence joins TRBV5-1 and TRBJ2-1; D is possibly TRBD1 (6 bases). V was cut by 2 bases and J by 3 bases, with 21 bases left in between. The CDR3 loop spans 18 amino acids. Germline CDR1 is SGHRS and CDR2 is YFSETQ. The CDR3 reads CASSFPVEKTGLYNEQFF. CDR3 bases: TGCGCCAGCAGCTTTCCCGTAGAAAAGACAGGACTCTACAATGAGCAGTTCTTC.

J is TRBJ2-2 and V is TRBV5-6; D gene ambiguous. Between the trimmed V and J ends, which lost 2 bases and 2 bases, there was a span of 10 bases. Germline V gene sequence: CDR1 SGHDT, CDR2 YYEEEE. The CDR3 has 15 residues. CDR3 in amino acids: CASSLSPINTGELFF. CDR3 coding DNA: TGTGCCAGCAGCTTAAGCCCAATAAACACCGGGGAGCTGTTTTTT.

J is TRBJ2-7 and V is TRBV28, with 7 bases identical to TRBD2. The CDR3 runs 17 residues. Germline V lookup: CDR1 MDHEN, CDR2 SYDVKM. V lost 3 bases, J lost 4 bases, and 15 bases stayed unmatched. The CDR3 is CASSFPLAGVAIYEQYF. In nucleotides, the CDR3 is TGTGCCAGCAGTTTCCCCCTCGCGGGAGTCGCAATTTACGAGCAGTACTTC.

The table lists this clone with a count of one. The rearrangement joins TRBV7-2 to TRBJ2-1; D possibly corresponds to TRBD2 (6 bases). CDR3 size: 11 residues. Germline CDR1 SGHTA, CDR2 FQGNSA. Trimming removed 9 bases from V and 9 bases from J, with 12 bases in between. Here the CDR3 DNA reads TGTGCCAGTCGGCGGGAAGGTGAGCAGTTCTTC. Translation: CASRREGEQFF.

The gene calls are TRBV30 and TRBJ1-3; D ambiguous. Germline lookup yields CDR1 GTSNPN and CDR2 SVGIG (reference sequence). V was clipped by 5 bases and J by 0 bases, with 29 bases between them. The CDR3 is 20 residues long. CDR3 protein: CAWGGDPGRDVPSSGNTIYF. In DNA form, the CDR3 reads TGTGCCTGGGGTGGAGATCCAGGCCGCGATGTCCCTTCCTCTGGAAACACCATATATTTT. The full variable domain, rest sourced from reference TRBV30 and TRBJ1-3, is SQTIHQWPATLVQPVGSPLSLECTVEGTSNPNLYWYRQAAGRGLQLLFYSVGIGQISSEVPQNLSASRPQDRQFILSSKKLLLSDSGFYLCAWGGDPGRDVPSSGNTIYFGEGSWLTVV.

The CDR3 coding sequence is TGTGCCAGCAGGCCCGGGGACAGGAATCAGCCCCAGCATTTT. Protein: CASRPGDRNQPQHF. The V and J genes are TRBV28 and TRBJ1-5, with TRBD1 matching 8 bases. V gave up 6 bases and J gave up 4 bases; unmatched junction bases: 5. The CDR3 has 14 residues. Germline assignment: CDR1 MDHEN and CDR2 SYDVKM.

The V call is TRBV27, the J call TRBJ2-7, with D perhaps TRBD1 (6 bases). The CDR3 has 16 residues. The V and J ends lost 8 bases and 7 bases respectively, with 27 bases between them. Germline CDR1 and CDR2: MNHEY and SMNVEV (reference sequence). The CDR3 region has the DNA TGTGCCAGCGATACCAACAGGGAACGAGGTTCTCGGGAGCAGTACTTC. Translated: CASDTNRERGSREQYF.

The chain uses TRBV15 and TRBJ2-7, with unresolved D. This CDR3 is 14 amino acids long. Trimming pared 4 bases from V and 0 bases from J, leaving 10 bases between. Germline values: CDR1 LNHNV, CDR2 YYDKDF (reference sequence). CDR3 amino acids: CATSNLARSYEQYF. Here the CDR3 DNA reads TGTGCCACCAGCAATCTTGCGCGCTCCTACGAGCAGTACTTC.

This clone was recorded only once. The chain has TRBV7-3 and TRBJ2-1; 13 nucleotides agree with TRBD2. Germline assignment: CDR1 SGHTA and CDR2 FQGTGA. Unmatched junction bases numbered 3, after V lost 5 bases and J lost 5 bases. The CDR3 sequence is 15 residues long. In nucleotides, the CDR3 is TGTGCCAGCAGCCCGGGACTAGCGGGAAACAATGAGCAGTTCTTC. This encodes CASSPGLAGNNEQFF.

This clone showed up just once. This chain connects TRBV7-9 to TRBJ1-2; no clear D. V dropped 1 base and J dropped 1 base, with 4 bases sitting between them. Germline V gene lookup returns CDR1 SEHNR and CDR2 FQNEAQ (reference sequence). The CDR3 contains 13 residues. CDR3 sequence (DNA): TGTGCCAGCAGCTTAGACAATAACTATGGCTACACCTTC. This encodes CASSLDNNYGYTF.

This chain connects TRBV4-2 to TRBJ2-7; 10 nucleotides match TRBD2. Germline CDR1 LGHNA, CDR2 YNFKEQ. The V segment lost 4 bases and the J segment 2 bases; nucleotides outside the gene matches: 11. This CDR3 has 17 residues. DNA of the CDR3: TGTGCCAGCAGCCTCGAGGTGGCCGGGACTAGCGCCTACGAGCAGTACTTC. Its protein product is CASSLEVAGTSAYEQYF.

The chain combines TRBV2 with TRBJ1-3; possibly TRBD1 for D (6 bases). V lost 6 bases, J lost 0 bases, and 9 bases lay in between. Germline values: CDR1 SNHLY, CDR2 FYNNEI. CDR3 length equals 14 residues. In nucleotides, the CDR3 is TGTGCCAGCAGACGGACAGACTCTGGAAACACCATATATTTT. This encodes CASRRTDSGNTIYF. The full variable domain, rest sourced from reference TRBV2 and TRBJ1-3, is EPEVTQTPSHQVTQMGQEVILRCVPISNHLYFYWYRQILGQKVEFLVSFYNNEISEKSEIFDDQFSVERPDGSNFTLKIRSTKLEDSAMYFCASRRTDSGNTIYFGEGSWLTVV.

This chain's CDR3 is CASSLYVTGELFF. In DNA form, the CDR3 reads TGCGCCAGCAGCTTGTATGTCACCGGGGAGCTGTTTTTT. The gene calls are TRBV5-1 and TRBJ2-2, with no clear D. The V end lost 1 base, the J end lost 4 bases, and 5 bases lay between the germline ends. Germline assignment: CDR1 SGHRS and CDR2 YFSETQ. This CDR3 has 13 amino acids.

This clone appeared a few times. The gene calls are TRBV7-8 and TRBJ2-7; 7 nucleotides match TRBD1. The CDR3 has 15 residues. Germline loops: CDR1 SGHVS, CDR2 FQNEAQ. The V gene end was trimmed by 5 bases and the J gene end by 2 bases; junction bases not matched to a gene: 9. Here the CDR3 reads CASSPNRQGTYEQYF. CDR3 bases: TGTGCCAGCAGCCCCAACCGACAGGGAACCTACGAGCAGTACTTC.